Listed here are 17 T cell receptor beta chains from one sample, sequenced in a study of blood T cell repertoires in COVID-19. The method was immunoSEQ multiplex PCR; TCRdb's version includes in-frame clones alone and lacks a portion of them. The sample shows 150,000 or so clones, over 70% of them seen only once. The sample consisted of peripheral blood. The receptor source for this set is a woman between 55 and 75 years old with acute or convalescent COVID-19.

V gene TRBV3-1 (or the pseudogene TRBV3-2) combines with J gene TRBJ1-4, with D hard to call. The CDR3 is 14 amino acids. V dropped 1 base and J dropped 8 bases, with 11 bases sitting between them. Germline values: CDR1 LGHDT, CDR2 YNNKEL (reference sequence). The CDR3 is CASSQAGTREKLFF. CDR3 DNA sequence: TGTGCCAGCAGCCAAGCCGGCACGCGGGAAAAACTGTTTTTT.

This clone was seen a handful of times. The V gene is TRBV15, the J gene TRBJ2-2, with 7 bases fitting TRBD1. The germline V gene has CDR1 LNHNV and CDR2 YYDKDF (reference sequence). V gave up 2 bases and J gave up 6 bases; unmatched junction bases: 6. The CDR3 runs to 15 residues. The CDR3 is CATSRSRQGPGELFF. The CDR3 coding sequence is TGTGCCACCAGCAGATCCCGACAGGGACCCGGGGAGCTGTTTTTT. Supplemented by reference TRBV15 and TRBJ2-2, the full variable domain reads DAMVIQNPRYQVTQFGKPVTLSCSQTLNHNVMYWYQQKSSQAPKLLFHYYDKDFNNEADTPDNFQSRRPNTSFCFLDIRSPGLGDTAMYLCATSRSRQGPGELFFGEGSRLTVL.

This clone was detected a few times. The V gene is TRBV28, the J gene TRBJ1-5; TRBD1 matches 12 bases. V shed 6 bases, J shed 4 bases, and the junction held 4 bases outside the gene matches. CDR1 and CDR2 from the germline V gene are MDHEN and SYDVKM. The length of the CDR3 is 15 residues. The DNA for the CDR3 is TGTGCCAGCAGCCGGGACAGGGGGCCGAATCAGCCCCAGCATTTT. The encoded protein is CASSRDRGPNQPQHF.

The chain is built from TRBV3-1 (or the pseudogene TRBV3-2) and TRBJ2-1; no firm D call. The CDR3 contains 14 residues. Trimming stripped 3 bases from V and 5 bases from J, with 11 bases between. Germline CDR1 LGHDT, CDR2 YNNKEL (reference sequence). CDR3 loop: CASSHVPRDNEQFF. CDR3 nucleotide sequence: TGTGCCAGCAGCCATGTGCCCCGGGACAATGAGCAGTTCTTC.

This clone has a handful of counts. The V gene is TRBV5-1, the J gene TRBJ1-1; D call uncertain. Trimming left V 2 bases short and J 1 base short, with 9 bases between. This CDR3 has 14 amino acids. Germline CDR1 is SGHRS and CDR2 is YFSETQ. The DNA of the CDR3 is TGCGCCAGCAGCTTATCAGGCCAGAACACTGAAGCTTTCTTT. It is translated as CASSLSGQNTEAFF.

This clone has just one count. The CDR3 protein is CASSSRTGSEKLFF. Written as DNA, the CDR3 is TGTGCCAGCAGCTCACGGACAGGGAGCGAAAAACTGTTTTTT. V gene TRBV9 combines with J gene TRBJ1-4; 8 nucleotides line up with TRBD1. Germline values: CDR1 SGDLS, CDR2 YYNGEE. J gave up 8 bases and V 4 bases, and 7 bases lay outside the gene matches. The CDR3 runs to 14 residues.

The chain carries TRBV28 and TRBJ1-1; D not certain. The CDR3 loop spans 14 amino acids. V was cut by 10 bases and J by 0 bases, with 15 bases left in between. Germline V gives CDR1 MDHEN, CDR2 SYDVKM. The CDR3 DNA sequence: TGTGCCACCTTTCTCACACAAATGAACACTGAAGCTTTCTTT. It encodes CATFLTQMNTEAFF.

The V and J genes are TRBV18 and TRBJ1-2, with TRBD1 identical over 8 bases. V dropped 1 base and J dropped 5; count of bases not matched to a gene: 12. Looked up from germline, CDR1 is KGHSH and CDR2 is LQKENI. This CDR3 has 17 amino acids. The CDR3 sequence: CASSPQLTTGADYGYTF. The DNA for the CDR3 is TGTGCCAGCTCACCACAACTAACGACAGGGGCGGATTATGGCTACACCTTC.

This sequence joins TRBV18 and TRBJ2-3; a possible D gene is TRBD2 (6 bases). This CDR3 region has 16 residues. Germline V lookup: CDR1 KGHSH, CDR2 LQKENI. The V and J ends lost 0 bases and 4 bases respectively, with 14 bases between them. The CDR3 reads CASSPPKEGRADTQYF. The CDR3 nucleotides read TGTGCCAGCTCACCACCCAAGGAGGGTCGCGCAGATACGCAGTATTTT.

V and J are TRBV7-2 and TRBJ2-7; possibly TRBD2 for D (6 bases). V lost 1 base and J 1 base, leaving 11 bases between the germline ends. Germline V gives CDR1 SGHTA, CDR2 FQGNSA. This CDR3 has 15 residues. CDR3 sequence: CASSLVAGYSYEQYF. For the CDR3, the DNA is TGTGCCAGCAGCTTAGTGGCGGGGTATTCCTACGAGCAGTACTTC.

V gene TRBV24-1 combines with J gene TRBJ2-5, with D possibly TRBD1 on 5 matching bases. Germline CDR1 reads KGHDR; CDR2 reads SFDVKD. Trimming pared 6 bases from V and 2 bases from J, leaving 15 bases between. This CDR3 region has 15 residues. CDR3 sequence: CATSSSRTPQETQYF. For the CDR3, the DNA is TGTGCCACCAGTAGTTCCCGGACACCTCAAGAGACCCAGTACTTC.

To note about this clone: Different DNA sequences within this sample yield the same CDR3. This rearrangement joins TRBV12-3 or TRBV12-4 to TRBJ1-5, with TRBD1 identical over 9 bases. The ends lost 6 bases at V and 5 bases at J; junction bases unmatched: 2. The CDR3 runs to 13 residues. CDR3 DNA sequence: TGTGCCAGCAGCGGACAGGGGTATCAGCCCCAGCATTTT. The encoded protein is CASSGQGYQPQHF.

V is TRBV7-9 and J is TRBJ2-5; tentative D call: TRBD2 (7 bases). Trimming took off 1 base at V and 1 base at J, with 10 bases between the two ends. This CDR3 spans 15 amino acids. Germline V gene lookup returns CDR1 SEHNR and CDR2 FQNEAQ (reference sequence). The CDR3 nucleotides read TGTGCCAGCAGCTTAGGGGGAGGGGGCCAAGAGACCCAGTACTTC. Translated: CASSLGGGGQETQYF.

The chain recombines TRBV28 with TRBJ1-3, with D hard to call. Trimming left V 8 bases short and J 0 bases short, with 11 bases between. CDR1 is MDHEN, CDR2 SYDVKM, per germline. There are 14 residues in the CDR3. DNA for the CDR3: TGTGCCAGCGCCCGCCACGGCTCTGGAAACACCATATATTTT. It yields the protein CASARHGSGNTIYF.

The chain links TRBV7-3 to TRBJ2-1; 10 bases match TRBD2. The CDR3 sequence is 15 residues long. CDR1 and CDR2 (germline): SGHTA, FQGTGA. V shed 5 bases and J 5 bases; nucleotides not matched to a gene: 6. CDR3 protein: CASSPTSGDNNEQFF. For the CDR3, the DNA is TGTGCCAGCAGCCCTACTAGCGGGGATAACAATGAGCAGTTCTTC.

The V and J genes are TRBV6-5 and TRBJ1-4; the D is unclear. CDR1 and CDR2 from the germline V gene are MNHEY and SVGAGI. This CDR3 region has 14 residues. The germline V and J ends were trimmed by 6 bases and 5 bases, with 13 bases remaining between them. The CDR3 DNA reads as TGTGCCAGCAGCCCCCAAGCTATGAATGAAAAACTGTTTTTT. Translated, it gives CASSPQAMNEKLFF.

The chain has TRBV10-2 and TRBJ1-2, with D perhaps matching TRBD1 (6 bases). Germline CDR1 WSHSY, CDR2 SAAADI. There are 13 residues in the CDR3. Trimming left V 6 bases short and J 7 bases short, with 15 bases between. For the CDR3, the DNA is TGCGCCAGCAGAGAAACAGGGTATCCTGGCTACACCTTC. Translated, it gives CASRETGYPGYTF.